This TCR beta chain was recorded in a study of cytomegalovirus exposure and HLA in healthy donors. Across the whole study: Most genotyped donors, roughly 83% of 398, had Caucasian-associated genetic ancestry. Study results and limitations: Previous analysis showed most TCR beta V segments were productive about 87% or about 30% of the time. Rarity characterized most TCR sequences, yet some public TCRs appeared in many donors. In a later analysis, a genetic analysis reported fewer productive-TCR N-insertions in an Asian-associated ancestry cluster than the cohort average.

The study ran its PCR with 60 Vbeta and 13 Jbeta primers. Repertoires were generated with immunoSEQ multiplex PCR, while TCRdb's copy carries only in-frame clones and drops some. The sample has approximately 44,000 clones, approximately 75% seen once. As for this clone: The antigen is unknown.

CDR3 length: 14 residues. Deletions cut 2 bases from V and 2 bases from J, with 10 bases between. Germline V CDR1 and CDR2: MNHEY, SVGAGI. The chain combines TRBV6-5 with TRBJ2-7; D perhaps matches TRBD1 (5 bases). The sequence came from a man aged 25-40 years in good health and CMV-seronegative. The specimen was PBMCs. CDR3 nucleotides: TGTGCCAGCAGTTACGTAAGGGGAACCTACGAGCAGTACTTC. It yields the protein CASSYVRGTYEQYF.